The T cell receptor beta chain under discussion was sequenced for a study of long-term antiretroviral therapy in people with HIV. PBMC samples from each donor numbered at least one pre-ART and at least two post-ART. For this clone: Its target is unknown.

The run of the v3.0 immunoSEQ assay was at survey level. Target depth was roughly 35,000-55,000 T-cell genomes per sample. Only in-frame clones appear in the TCRdb table, and some are missing; sequencing was by immunoSEQ multiplex PCR. The sample lists about 22,000 clones; 85% to 90% were seen once. Study-wide results and caveats: Relative to transplant donor controls, diversity remained lower despite increasing after ART.

V lost 2 bases, J lost 0 bases, and 8 bases lay in between. CDR1 is SGHTA and CDR2 is FQGNSA in the germline V gene. The length of the CDR3 is 15 residues. The rearrangement links TRBV7-2 to TRBJ2-4; D is undetermined. The sequencing here drew on unsorted PBMCs, taken 1.8 years before starting antiretroviral therapy. The receptor comes from a woman in her twenties or thirties with HIV. The CDR3 reads CASSLLLTAKNIQYF. The CDR3 DNA follows: TGTGCCAGCAGCTTACTACTAACAGCCAAAAACATTCAGTACTTC.